Following are 4 T cell receptor beta chains from one sample sequenced in a study of graft-versus-host responses after intestinal transplantation. These receptors' antigens are unknown. The assay was immunoSEQ multiplex PCR, and TCRdb's table has in-frame clones only and misses some. In the table there are about 110,000 clones, approximately 93% of which are singletons. The source material was unstimulated CD8+ T cells sorted from spleen or lymph node cells, sampled before transplant. The receptors stem from a human donor who was the organ donor for an intestinal transplant.

This clone was observed a single time. V gene TRBV7-7 combines with J gene TRBJ2-2; D unresolved. Trimming removed 1 base from V and 8 bases from J, with 8 bases in between. Germline V gene data show CDR1 as SSHAT and CDR2 as FNYEAQ (reference sequence). The CDR3 length is 13 residues. CDR3 residues: CASSLGPAGELFF. The CDR3 DNA sequence: TGTGCCAGCAGCTTAGGGCCGGCAGGGGAGCTGTTTTTT. Variable domain in full (rest from reference TRBV7-7 and TRBJ2-2): GAGVSQSPRYKVTKRGQDVTLRCDPISSHATLYWYQQALGQGPEFLTYFNYEAQPDKSGLPSDRFSAERPEGSISTLTIQRTEQRDSAMYRCASSLGPAGELFFGEGSRLTVL.

J is TRBJ2-1 and V is TRBV6-6; TRBD2 might be the D (5 bases). V shed 0 bases and J shed 7 bases, with 16 bases lying between them. The CDR3 runs to 16 residues. Germline lookup yields CDR1 MNHNY and CDR2 SVGAGI (reference sequence). This chain's CDR3 is CASSYSSSSRGNEQFF. The DNA of the CDR3 is TGTGCCAGCAGTTACTCCTCATCTTCTCGGGGAAATGAGCAGTTCTTC.

The chain is built from TRBV11-2 and TRBJ2-1; 14 nucleotides agree with TRBD2. CDR1 is SGHAT and CDR2 is FQNNGV in the germline V gene. Losses at the gene ends were 7 bases for V and 9 bases for J; bases not matched to a gene: 8. This CDR3 comprises 15 residues. The CDR3 loop reads CASTRTSGRRSEQFF. The CDR3 DNA reads TGTGCCAGCACCCGGACTAGCGGGAGGAGGTCTGAGCAGTTCTTC.

This clone has only one observation. The chain employs TRBV25-1 and TRBJ2-4; D unclear. The germline gives CDR1 MGHDK, CDR2 SYGVNS. The CDR3 spans 12 residues. Trimming left V 5 bases short and J 6 bases short, with 8 bases between. CDR3 DNA sequence: TGTGCCAGCAGTTTGGGCGGAAACATTCAGTACTTC. It yields the protein CASSLGGNIQYF. The whole variable domain, filled in from reference TRBV25-1 and TRBJ2-4, reads EADIYQTPRYLVIGTGKKITLECSQTMGHDKMYWYQQDPGMELHLIHYSYGVNSTEKGDLSSESTVSRIRTEHFPLTLESARPSHTSQYLCASSLGGNIQYFGAGTRLSVL.